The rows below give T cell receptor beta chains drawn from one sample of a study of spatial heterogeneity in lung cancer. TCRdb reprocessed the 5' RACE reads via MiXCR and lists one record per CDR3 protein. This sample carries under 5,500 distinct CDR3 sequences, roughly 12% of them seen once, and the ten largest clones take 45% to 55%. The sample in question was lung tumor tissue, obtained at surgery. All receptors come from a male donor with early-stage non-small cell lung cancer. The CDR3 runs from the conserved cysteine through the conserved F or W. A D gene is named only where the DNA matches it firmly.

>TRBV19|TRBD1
CASRGRGGSKKEKLFF
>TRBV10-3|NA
CAISEGQGGRRNQPQHF
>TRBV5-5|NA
CASSSLGAEDPQHF
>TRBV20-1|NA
CSARGREPAQPQHF
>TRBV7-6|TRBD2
CASSFGTSGSYETDTQYF
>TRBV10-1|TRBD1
CASSELRQGASEQYF
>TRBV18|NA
CASSPQRGPDFEAFF
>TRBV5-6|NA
CASSLPQGYEGIQYF
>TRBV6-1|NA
CASSEWVDETEGYTF
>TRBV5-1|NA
CASSQGWRTTNTEAFF
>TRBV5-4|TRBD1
CASSSRDSQETQYF
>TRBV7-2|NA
CASSLLGLGQFF
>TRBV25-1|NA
CASSESRYGQPQHF
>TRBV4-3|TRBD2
CASSQDRWTSGTVGSSYNEQFF
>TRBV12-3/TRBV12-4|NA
CASSFPGDNEQFF
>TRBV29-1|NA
CSVEDLTWGRIGYTF
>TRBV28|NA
CASSAPTGNNSPLHF
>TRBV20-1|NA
CSAQLSNQPQHF
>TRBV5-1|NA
CASSGMGPPNTEAFF
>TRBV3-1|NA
CASSQGGPGANTQYF